A single sample is the source of the 8 T cell receptor beta chains below, sequenced in a study of shared T cell receptors in the human thymus. This table comes from immunoSEQ multiplex PCR, and its TCRdb copy is limited to in-frame clones, with some not included. Here the sample spans some 760,000 clones, 75% to 90% being singletons. These same data were also listed under a study on human thymus T cells.

The specimen sequenced was thymocytes. The source of these receptors is a girl in the first two years of life with a congenital heart defect.

The chain has TRBV28 and TRBJ1-6; possibly TRBD1 for D (5 bases). The CDR3 covers 17 residues. V was clipped by 8 bases and J by 7 bases, with 24 bases between them. Germline V gives CDR1 MDHEN, CDR2 SYDVKM. The DNA of the CDR3 is TGTGCCAGCGGTCTGGGGGGGTACGTCCGTCTGAATTCACCCCTCCACTTT. Its translation: CASGLGGYVRLNSPLHF. Full variable domain (missing parts from reference TRBV28 and TRBJ1-6): DVKVTQSSRYLVKRTGEKVFLECVQDMDHENMFWYRQDPGLGLRLIYFSYDVKMKEKGDIPEGYSVSREKKERFSLILESASTNQTSMYLCASGLGGYVRLNSPLHFGNGTRLTVT.

This clone was detected once. The chain recombines TRBV5-4 with TRBJ2-1; 8 nucleotides match TRBD2. The CDR3 extends over 14 amino acids. V trimming: 7 bases; J trimming: 4 bases; junction bases outside the gene matches: 7. The germline gives CDR1 SGHNT, CDR2 YYREEE (reference sequence). CDR3 in amino acids: CASGWRGDYNEQFF. As DNA, the CDR3 is TGTGCCAGCGGGTGGCGGGGGGATTACAATGAGCAGTTCTTC.

The V call is TRBV10-3, the J call TRBJ2-3; 7 bases map to TRBD2. With 2 bases clipped from V and 6 bases from J, the junction kept 8 bases outside the gene matches. This CDR3 is 15 amino acids long. The germline CDR1 and CDR2 sequences are ENHRY and SYGVKD. CDR3: CAISEPTSAGDTQYF. CDR3 nucleotides: TGTGCCATCAGTGAGCCTACTAGCGCCGGCGATACGCAGTATTTT.

The rearrangement uses TRBV9 and TRBJ1-2; tentative D call: TRBD1 (6 bases). The CDR3 spans 14 residues. Germline CDR1 and CDR2: SGDLS and YYNGEE. Trimming stripped 0 bases from V and 5 bases from J, with 11 bases between. CDR3 amino acids: CASSVGTAHYGYTF. The CDR3 nucleotides are TGTGCCAGCAGCGTAGGGACAGCTCATTATGGCTACACCTTC.

This clone was seen a single time. The chain combines TRBV7-9 with TRBJ2-5; D call uncertain. The CDR3 is 13 amino acids. CDR1 is SEHNR and CDR2 is FQNEAQ in the germline V gene (reference sequence). The CDR3 loop reads CASELADQETQYF. As DNA, the CDR3 is TGTGCGAGCGAGCTCGCTGACCAAGAGACCCAGTACTTC.

This clone was detected once. The rearrangement joins TRBV4-3 to TRBJ1-6; D is perhaps TRBD1 (6 bases). The germline V gene has CDR1 LGHNA and CDR2 YSLEER. The V gene lost 4 bases and the J gene lost 0 bases, with 19 bases spanning the gap. The CDR3 totals 19 residues. The CDR3 loop is CASSREETGLGSYNSPLHF. The CDR3 DNA sequence: TGCGCCAGCAGCCGTGAAGAGACAGGTTTAGGCTCCTATAATTCACCCCTCCACTTT.

The V and J genes are TRBV7-9 and TRBJ1-6; D unresolved. The CDR3 length is 17 residues. CDR1 is SEHNR, CDR2 FQNEAQ, per germline (reference sequence). V was trimmed by 4 bases and J by 8 bases, leaving 21 bases between them. CDR3 protein: CASSSPWAGSNYSPLHF. Written as DNA, the CDR3 is TGTGCCAGCAGCTCTCCCTGGGCAGGCTCGAATTATTCACCCCTCCACTTT.

This clone was found a few times. The gene calls are TRBV6-1 and TRBJ2-7, with D maybe TRBD1 (6 bases). Trimming stripped 7 bases from V and 1 base from J, with 8 bases between. This CDR3 spans 12 amino acids. The V gene's germline CDR1 is MNHNS and CDR2 SASEGT. The CDR3 sequence is CASKDRSYEQYF. The CDR3 DNA is TGTGCCAGCAAGGACAGATCCTACGAGCAGTACTTC.